Each of the 12 T cell receptor beta chains below was sequenced from the same sample in a study of post-analysis software for immune sequencing data. Study findings and constraints: Comparison of patients with controls showed 4 to 6 TRBV segments more frequent in patients, TRBV5-6, TRBV5-1 and TRBV20-1 among them.

Libraries were made from TCR beta cDNA, and they carried unique molecular identifiers. TCRdb re-analysed the PCR reads in MiXCR, keeping a single row per CDR3 protein. The table lists over 700,000 distinct CDR3 sequences, roughly 27% of them singletons. For these receptors, no antigen is known. The sequencing sample was made of blood. Receptors were obtained from a girl aged 10 to 17 with multiple sclerosis.

This clonotype was recorded only once. This chain uses TRBV6-2 or TRBV6-3 with TRBJ2-1; 10 bases match TRBD1. J lost 8 bases, V lost 5 bases, and 18 bases had no gene match. The CDR3 sequence is 18 residues long. Germline assignment: CDR1 MNHEY and CDR2 SVGEGT. CDR3 sequence reads: CASSLLTPGTGVEDEQFF. The DNA of the CDR3 is TGTGCCAGCAGTCTCCTCACCCCCGGGACAGGGGTCGAGGATGAGCAGTTCTTC.

This clonotype was found a few times. This rearrangement joins TRBV2 to TRBJ2-2; D gene uncertain. The germline V and J ends were trimmed by 8 bases and 0 bases, with 7 bases remaining between them. The germline V gene has CDR1 SNHLY and CDR2 FYNNEI. The CDR3 runs 13 residues. As DNA, the CDR3 is TGTGCCAGCCGGCAGACGAACACCGGGGAGCTGTTTTTT. Its protein is CASRQTNTGELFF.

The V and J genes are TRBV29-1 and TRBJ2-5; D uncertain. Trimming shortened V by 6 bases and J by 11 bases, and 19 bases separated the two germline ends. This CDR3 has 12 amino acids. Per the germline V gene, CDR1 is SQVTM and CDR2 is ANQGSEA. This CDR3 is CSVDDSGSGQYF. The CDR3 DNA is TGCAGCGTCGATGACTCCGGCTCCGGGCAGTACTTC.

The chain couples TRBV14 to TRBJ2-3; 15 nucleotides match TRBD2. The length of the CDR3 is 17 residues. The V gene's germline CDR1 is SGHDN and CDR2 FVKESK. With 1 base clipped from V and 4 bases from J, the junction kept 3 bases outside the gene matches. DNA of the CDR3: TGTGCCAGCAGCCAAGGGACTAGCGGGAGGGCCCCAGATACGCAGTATTTT. It encodes CASSQGTSGRAPDTQYF. Together with reference TRBV14 and TRBJ2-3, the CDR3 gives the full variable domain: EAGVTQFPSHSVIEKGQTVTLRCDPISGHDNLYWYRRVMGKEIKFLLHFVKESKQDESGMPNNRFLAERTGGTYSTLKVQPAELEDSGVYFCASSQGTSGRAPDTQYFGPGTRLTVL.

The rearrangement joins TRBV20-1 to TRBJ2-6; the D is unclear. The germline V and J ends were trimmed by 0 bases and 2 bases, with 11 bases remaining between them. The germline V gene has CDR1 DFQATT and CDR2 SNEGSKA (reference sequence). This CDR3 spans 16 amino acids. The CDR3 spells CSARDLRGAGANVLTF. The CDR3 DNA follows: TGCAGTGCTAGAGATCTCAGAGGTGCTGGGGCCAACGTCCTGACTTTC.

This sequence joins TRBV7-6 and TRBJ2-5, with 9 bases that match TRBD1. The J call is in doubt because the DNA end fits TRBJ2-7 better. The germline V gene has CDR1 SGHVS and CDR2 FNYEAQ. There are 17 residues in the CDR3. The chain's CDR3 is CASSLAAGTGIPYEQYF. In DNA, the CDR3 is TGTGCCAGCAGCTTAGCAGCCGGGACAGGGATCCCATACGAGCAGTACTTC.

In this sample, this clonotype turned up many times. The CDR3 nucleotides are TGTGCCATCAGTGACACCTACGAGCAGTACTTC. This codes for CAISDTYEQYF. V gene TRBV10-3 combines with J gene TRBJ2-7; D is undetermined. Per germline, CDR1 ENHRY and CDR2 SYGVKD. This CDR3 has 11 amino acids. V lost 3 bases and J 2 bases, leaving 2 bases between the germline ends.

This clonotype was seen a handful of times. This rearrangement joins TRBV7-2 to TRBJ2-1, with 11 bases identical to TRBD1. The germline CDR1 and CDR2 sequences are SGHTA and FQGNSA. V was pared by 4 bases and J by 12 bases, with 11 bases of the junction left unmatched. CDR3 length equals 15 residues. CDR3 DNA sequence: TGTGCCAGCAGCTCCCATGTGGGGGACAGGGGGATGCAGTTCTTC. Its protein is CASSSHVGDRGMQFF.

The chain combines TRBV29-1 with TRBJ2-3; D remains ambiguous. In germline, CDR1 is SQVTM, CDR2 ANQGSEA. The V gene lost 3 bases and the J gene lost 2 bases, with 9 bases spanning the gap. The CDR3 is made up of 13 amino acids. The DNA of the CDR3 is TGCAGCGTTGACGGAATTAACACAGATACGCAGTATTTT. This encodes CSVDGINTDTQYF.

CDR3 amino acids: CSAERQSNNEQFF. The CDR3 region has the DNA TGCAGTGCTGAGCGTCAGAGTAACAATGAGCAGTTCTTC. This chain links TRBV20-1 with TRBJ2-1; D gene unclear. The germline V and J ends were trimmed by 5 bases and 5 bases, with 13 bases remaining between them. Germline V gene lookup returns CDR1 DFQATT and CDR2 SNEGSKA (reference sequence). This CDR3 has 13 residues.

This clonotype came up a few times. The chain couples TRBV5-1 to TRBJ2-5; 7 nucleotides align to TRBD2. The V gene end was trimmed by 0 bases and the J gene end by 11 bases; junction bases not matched to a gene: 10. This CDR3 contains 14 residues. CDR1 and CDR2 from the germline V gene are SGHRS and YFSETQ. Here the CDR3 DNA reads TGCGCCAGCAGCTTGGGTCGGGAGGCCCATGAGCAGTACTTC. Translating gives CASSLGREAHEQYF.

The chain has TRBV7-2 and TRBJ2-3; TRBD2 agrees at 9 bases. The CDR3 consists of 14 residues. Germline values: CDR1 SGHTA, CDR2 FQGNSA. V lost 5 bases to trimming and J lost 4 bases; unmatched junction nucleotides: 4. The CDR3 loop is CASSPSGTADTQYF. The CDR3 nucleotides read TGTGCCAGCAGCCCTAGCGGGACCGCAGATACGCAGTATTTT.